This TCR beta chain was identified in a study of beta chain features in type 1 diabetes. Overall study findings and caveats: Moderate yet significant TCRB CDR3 shortening was seen in Type 1 diabetes patients in all four CD4+ subsets. Naive, central memory and regulatory TCRB repertoires appeared more similar among patients than healthy donors.

Sequenced material consisted of expressed TCRB transcripts (all of the isolated RNA was reverse transcribed). TCRdb keeps only in-frame clones here, not all; method: immunoSEQ multiplex PCR. The sample contains hundreds of thousands of clones, over 10% of which appear only once. This clone was picked up a small number of times. Its antigen is not known. Additional DNA sequences in this sample encode the identical CDR3. The CDR3 is 11 amino acids. V lost 2 bases to trimming and J lost 10 bases, with 9 bases between them. Germline CDR1 is MDHEN and CDR2 is SYDVKM. The specimen was naive CD4+ T cells from blood. The chain joins TRBV28 to TRBJ2-7; a possible D gene is TRBD1 (6 bases). This receptor was taken from a man aged 18 to 30 with type 1 diabetes. Here the CDR3 reads CASSLEGVQYF. The CDR3 DNA sequence: TGTGCCAGCAGTTTAGAGGGGGTACAGTACTTC.